This entry concerns a single T cell receptor (beta chain). Profiling relied on immunoSEQ multiplex PCR, and the TCRdb table lists in-frame clones only, not all of them. The profile shows about 59,000 clones, around 90% of them singletons. The data belong to a study of T cell changes during pregnancy in multiple sclerosis. Germline CDR1 SNHLY, CDR2 FYNNEI. The CDR3 covers 15 residues. J lost 3 bases, V lost 11 bases, and 14 bases had no gene match. The sample in question was peripheral blood, obtained in the third trimester of pregnancy. V usage is TRBV2 and J usage is TRBJ2-5; 8 positions agree with TRBD2. The origin of this receptor is a female donor in good health, enrolled as a control in a pregnancy study. This CDR3 reads CAGTGTRSFKETQYF. The CDR3 DNA is TGTGCCGGGACCGGGACTAGAAGTTTCAAAGAGACCCAGTACTTC.